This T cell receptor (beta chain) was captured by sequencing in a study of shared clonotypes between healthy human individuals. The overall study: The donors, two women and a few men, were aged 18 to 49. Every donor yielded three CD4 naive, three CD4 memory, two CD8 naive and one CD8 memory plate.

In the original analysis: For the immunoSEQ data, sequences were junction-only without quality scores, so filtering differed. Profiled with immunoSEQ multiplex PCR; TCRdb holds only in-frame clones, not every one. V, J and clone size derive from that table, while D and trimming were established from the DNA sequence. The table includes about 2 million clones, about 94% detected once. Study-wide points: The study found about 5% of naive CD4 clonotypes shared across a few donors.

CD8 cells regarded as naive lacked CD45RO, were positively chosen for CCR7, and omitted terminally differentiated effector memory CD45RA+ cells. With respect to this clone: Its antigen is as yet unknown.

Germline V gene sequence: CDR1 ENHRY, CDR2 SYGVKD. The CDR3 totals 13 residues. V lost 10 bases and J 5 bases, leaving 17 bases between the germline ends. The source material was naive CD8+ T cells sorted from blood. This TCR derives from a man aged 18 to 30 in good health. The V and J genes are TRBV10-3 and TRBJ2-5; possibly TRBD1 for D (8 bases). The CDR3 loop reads CATKQGEGETQYF. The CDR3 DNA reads TGTGCCACCAAACAGGGGGAGGGGGAGACCCAGTACTTC.